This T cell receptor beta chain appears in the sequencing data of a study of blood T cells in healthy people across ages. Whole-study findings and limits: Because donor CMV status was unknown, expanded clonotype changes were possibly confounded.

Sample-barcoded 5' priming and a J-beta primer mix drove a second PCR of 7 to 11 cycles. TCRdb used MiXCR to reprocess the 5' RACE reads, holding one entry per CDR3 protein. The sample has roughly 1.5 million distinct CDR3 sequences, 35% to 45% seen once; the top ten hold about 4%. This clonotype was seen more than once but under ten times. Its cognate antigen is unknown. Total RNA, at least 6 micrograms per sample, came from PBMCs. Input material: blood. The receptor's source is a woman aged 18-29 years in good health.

The CDR3 region is CAWSVGGNQPQHF. CDR3 bases: TGTGCCTGGAGTGTAGGCGGGAATCAGCCCCAGCATTTT. This rearrangement joins TRBV30 to TRBJ1-5; D uncertain. V dropped 0 bases and J dropped 4 bases, with 7 bases sitting between them. This CDR3 contains 13 residues. Germline V lookup: CDR1 GTSNPN, CDR2 SVGIG (reference sequence).